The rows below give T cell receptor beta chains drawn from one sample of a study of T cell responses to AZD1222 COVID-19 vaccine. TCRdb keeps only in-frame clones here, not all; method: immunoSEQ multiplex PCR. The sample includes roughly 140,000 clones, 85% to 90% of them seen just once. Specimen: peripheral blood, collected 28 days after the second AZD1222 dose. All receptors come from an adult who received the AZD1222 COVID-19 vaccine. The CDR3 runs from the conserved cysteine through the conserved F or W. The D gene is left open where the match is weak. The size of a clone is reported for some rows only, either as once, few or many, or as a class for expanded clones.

TGTGCCAGCAGCCGGGGACAGGGTAATGAAAAACTGTTTTTT,CASSRGQGNEKLFF,TRBJ1-4,TRBD1,TRBV7-2,NA
TGCGCCAGCAGCTTCGGACAGGAGGAGACCGGGGAGCTGTTTTTT,CASSFGQEETGELFF,TRBJ2-2,TRBD1,TRBV5-1,NA
TGTGCCAGCAGCCGTAGCCGGGACTCCTACAATGAGCAGTTCTTC,CASSRSRDSYNEQFF,TRBJ2-1,NA,TRBV3-1/TRBV3-2,NA
TGTGCCATCAGTGGGGCCGGGACAGGGAACCATGAGCAGTTCTTC,CAISGAGTGNHEQFF,TRBJ2-1,TRBD1,TRBV10-3,NA
TGTGCCAGCAGTCCCCCGGGGACCACAGATACGCAGTATTTT,CASSPPGTTDTQYF,TRBJ2-3,NA,TRBV2,NA
TGCGCCAGCAGTCAAACCTCAGGAGAGGGCACTGAAGCTTTCTTT,CASSQTSGEGTEAFF,TRBJ1-1,NA,TRBV23-1,NA
TGTGCCAGCAGTTACTCGACCGGTCAGCCCCAGCATTTT,CASSYSTGQPQHF,TRBJ1-5,NA,TRBV6-5,NA
TGTGCCAGTAAGAGTGGCCAAGGAACAGATACGCAGTATTTT,CASKSGQGTDTQYF,TRBJ2-3,NA,TRBV6-5,NA
TGTGCCAGCACCCTTTCGGACGGGAATCAGCCCCAGCATTTT,CASTLSDGNQPQHF,TRBJ1-5,NA,TRBV3-1/TRBV3-2,NA
TGCAGTGCTAGGTGGGGAACTGAAGCTTTCTTT,CSARWGTEAFF,TRBJ1-1,NA,TRBV20-1,NA
TGTGCCAGCAGTTACTCGTCCAGCTCCTACGAGCAGTACTTC,CASSYSSSSYEQYF,TRBJ2-7,NA,TRBV6-5,once
TGTGCCATCAGTGGGTCGGCAGGTCGTGGCTACACCTTC,CAISGSAGRGYTF,TRBJ1-2,NA,TRBV10-3,NA
TGCGCCAGCAGCCCGCGAACAGAGGACACTGAAGCTTTCTTT,CASSPRTEDTEAFF,TRBJ1-1,NA,TRBV5-1,NA
TGTGCCAGCAGTCCCCTGGGGACAGTCTATGGCTACACCTTC,CASSPLGTVYGYTF,TRBJ1-2,TRBD1,TRBV28,once
TGTGCCAGCAGCGTTTACGGAAGCACTGAAGCTTTCTTT,CASSVYGSTEAFF,TRBJ1-1,NA,TRBV9,NA
TGTGCCAGCAGCAAAGTGGGGGTCAGGGACAAGCCCCAGCATTTT,CASSKVGVRDKPQHF,TRBJ1-5,NA,TRBV21-1,NA
TGTGCCTGGAGAAGGGGGACCTCCTACGAGCAGTACTTC,CAWRRGTSYEQYF,TRBJ2-7,NA,TRBV30,few
TGTGCCAGTAGTCGGGCAGGATCCACTGAAGCTTTCTTT,CASSRAGSTEAFF,TRBJ1-1,NA,TRBV19,NA
TGTGCCAGCAGCGTAGAGGTAGGCGGTGAGCAGTTCTTC,CASSVEVGGEQFF,TRBJ2-1,NA,TRBV9,once
TGTGCCAGCAGTGATGGCTACACCTTC,CASSDGYTF,TRBJ1-2,NA,TRBV2,NA
TGTGCCAGCGACGACAGGGAGGGCGAAAAACTGTTTTTT,CASDDREGEKLFF,TRBJ1-4,TRBD1,TRBV12-3/TRBV12-4,once
TGTGCCAGTAAGGATGCAGGGGCAAATGAAAAACTGTTTTTT,CASKDAGANEKLFF,TRBJ1-4,NA,TRBV19,few
TGTGCCAGCAGCGCCTTGACGGGGGACGAAGAGACCCAGTACTTC,CASSALTGDEETQYF,TRBJ2-5,NA,TRBV9,NA
TGTGCCAGCTCCCGCGGTCCGGAGACCGACGGCTACACCTTC,CASSRGPETDGYTF,TRBJ1-2,NA,TRBV27,NA
TGTGCCAGCAGCGCGGCGGTCCAAGAGACCCAGTACTTC,CASSAAVQETQYF,TRBJ2-5,NA,TRBV9,NA
TGTGCCACCAGGGACGGGACTAGCGAAGGAATTTACAATGAGCAGTTCTTC,CATRDGTSEGIYNEQFF,TRBJ2-1,TRBD2,TRBV24-1,NA
TGTGCCAGCAGCTCTACGTTAGCGGGAGGGCCCGTTTTT,CASSSTLAGGPVF,TRBJ2-3,TRBD2,TRBV7-2,NA
TGTGCCAGCAGCCTAGGGTCAGGCACAAATGGCTACACCTTC,CASSLGSGTNGYTF,TRBJ1-2,NA,TRBV27,NA
TGTGCCAGCAGTGTAAGGGGGGTTAGATTTCAGCCCCAGCATTTT,CASSVRGVRFQPQHF,TRBJ1-5,NA,TRBV28,NA
TGTGCCAGCAGCCGAGGGCCAGGGACGGATAACACCATATATTTT,CASSRGPGTDNTIYF,TRBJ1-3,NA,TRBV7-9,NA
TGCAGCGTCGCTTGGGTGGACTCCTACGAGCAGTACTTC,CSVAWVDSYEQYF,TRBJ2-7,NA,TRBV29-1,NA